These T cell receptor beta chains were read from a single sample in a study of Ad26.COV2.S vaccination and SARS-CoV-2 variants. The repertoire was sequenced with immunoSEQ multiplex PCR; TCRdb's copy has only in-frame clones and lacks some. Among about 350,000 clones listed, 85% to 90% were seen once. The sample here was peripheral blood, taken in a trial of Ad26.COV2.S vaccine versus placebo. The source is a person aged 18-65 years who received the Ad26.COV2.S COVID-19 vaccine or a placebo. Both conserved end residues are part of each CDR3.

j_call | cdr3_length | v_call | cdr3_aa
TRBJ2-1 | 17 | TRBV10-2 | CASTSSQEGTGHHEQFF
TRBJ2-5 | 15 | TRBV9 | CASSLSQGFQETQYF
TRBJ2-2 | 16 | TRBV18 | CASSPSGGANTGELFF
TRBJ2-7 | 14 | TRBV11-1 | CASSLGTGPYEQYF
TRBJ2-1 | 14 | TRBV27 | CASSSSTSGRIQFF
TRBJ2-1 | 16 | TRBV2 | CASSGGLGDLNNEQFF
TRBJ2-2 | 17 | TRBV7-2 | CASSLDVPSANTGELFF
TRBJ1-6 | 13 | TRBV30 | CASNDRFYSPLHF
TRBJ1-1 | 13 | TRBV19 | CASSTGPNTEAFF
TRBJ2-3 | 17 | TRBV6-2/TRBV6-3 | CASSYGKIKREIDTQYF
TRBJ1-5 | 13 | TRBV19 | CASTVQGNQPQHF
TRBJ2-1 | 13 | TRBV7-2 | CASSLGQNNEQFF
TRBJ1-5 | 17 | TRBV4-1 | CASSPFGGGLYLQPQHF
TRBJ2-2 | 14 | TRBV19 | CASSILRGAGELFF
TRBJ1-1 | 11 | TRBV11-2 | CASSLDTEAFF
TRBJ1-2 | 14 | TRBV4-3 | CASSPDRASGGYTF
TRBJ2-3 | 14 | TRBV4-2 | CASSRQRGTDTQYF
TRBJ2-3 | 14 | TRBV24-1 | CATSPDRVSATQYF
TRBJ1-5 | 15 | TRBV6-1 | CASSESRSRNQPQHF
TRBJ1-1 | 15 | TRBV5-1 | CASSLVAGADTEAFF
TRBJ1-5 | 15 | TRBV6-5 | CASSPGFGRRQPQHF
TRBJ1-4 | 17 | TRBV7-8 | CASSLVSLSATNEKLFF
TRBJ1-3 | 14 | TRBV4-2 | CASSQDQRGNTIYF
TRBJ2-5 | 13 | TRBV30 | CAWSVKAVETQYF
TRBJ1-4 | 18 | TRBV7-9 | CASSFVERLSPTNEKLFF
TRBJ2-7 | 14 | TRBV11-2 | CASSPWTGIYEQYF
TRBJ2-2 | 16 | TRBV11-3 | CASSSWTGANTGELFF
TRBJ2-5 | 14 | TRBV2 | CASSEPRVQETQYF
TRBJ1-4 | 15 | TRBV11-1 | CASSLDNDRTERLFF
TRBJ1-5 | 14 | TRBV6-5 | CASKWDGLNQPQHF
TRBJ2-3 | 14 | TRBV9 | CASSVSGSTDTQYF
TRBJ1-6 | 16 | TRBV9 | CASSVEGFSGLSPLHF
TRBJ1-5 | 15 | TRBV27 | CASRPDGHSNQPQHF